Listed here are 6 T cell receptor beta chains from one sample, sequenced in a study of blood T cell repertoires in COVID-19 (dated by TCRdb to the early 2020s). The library was obtained by the immunoSEQ multiplex PCR assay. Imported from immuneACCESS, the table was reduced by TCRdb to in-frame sequences with V and J called. These copies leave out some clones; in studies compared against another copy, an unresolved V gene accounts for under half, and the cause of the remainder is not known. Recorded for this sample are 250,000 or so clones; approximately 87% of them occurred a single time. The top ten clones comprise 1.5% of the sample. Sequencing was done on a sample of peripheral blood. The receptors shown here come from a woman between 40 and 55 years old who had recovered from COVID-19.

This chain uses TRBV7-9 with TRBJ1-5; D may be TRBD1 (5 bases). The CDR3 totals 13 residues. Trimming left V 5 bases short and J 9 bases short, with 14 bases between. In germline, CDR1 is SEHNR, CDR2 FQNEAQ (reference sequence). The CDR3: CASSGGGLRPQHF. The CDR3 DNA reads as TGTGCCAGCAGCGGCGGGGGTTTACGGCCCCAGCATTTT.

This clone was seen more than once but under ten times. The J gene is TRBJ1-1, the V gene TRBV18; 8 nucleotides line up with TRBD1. The germline CDR1 and CDR2 sequences are KGHSH and LQKENI. The CDR3 is 16 amino acids. J was trimmed by 4 bases and V by 0 bases; bases with no gene match: 7. CDR3 sequence reads: CASSPPRGLGGTEAFF. As DNA, the CDR3 is TGTGCCAGCTCACCACCCAGGGGGCTTGGTGGCACTGAAGCTTTCTTT.

The J gene is TRBJ1-4, the V gene TRBV2; D not resolved. The V gene lost 2 bases and the J gene lost 8 bases, with 12 bases spanning the gap. Germline V gene sequence: CDR1 SNHLY, CDR2 FYNNEI. This CDR3 spans 14 amino acids. The DNA for the CDR3 is TGTGCCAGCAGTGAACCGGCGACGGGGGAAAAACTGTTTTTT. This encodes CASSEPATGEKLFF.

This chain connects TRBV10-1 to TRBJ2-5, with 9 bases fitting TRBD2. Germline lookup yields CDR1 WNHNN and CDR2 SYGVQD (reference sequence). Trimming cost V 0 bases and J 6 bases; bases outside gene matches: 11. The length of the CDR3 is 17 residues. The CDR3 DNA sequence: TGCGCCAGCAGTGAGTCGAGGGTAGCGGGGGACCTGAAGACCCAGTACTTC. Translation: CASSESRVAGDLKTQYF.

This clone has just one count. V gene TRBV30 combines with J gene TRBJ2-2, with D tentatively TRBD1 (5 bases). The CDR3 loop spans 11 amino acids. Germline V gene lookup returns CDR1 GTSNPN and CDR2 SVGIG (reference sequence). Trimming removed 7 bases at V and 6 bases at J, with 9 bases between. The CDR3: CAFRVAGELFF. The DNA for the CDR3 is TGTGCCTTCAGGGTGGCCGGGGAGCTGTTTTTT.

This chain connects TRBV6-4 to TRBJ1-1; TRBD1 matches at 7 bases. The CDR3 consists of 13 residues. Per germline, CDR1 MRHNA and CDR2 SNTAGT. V shed 0 bases and J 8 bases; nucleotides not matched to a gene: 3. The CDR3 DNA is TGTGCCAGCAGTGACTCGCGGGGACAGGAAGCTTTCTTT. Encoded protein: CASSDSRGQEAFF.